These T cell receptor beta chains were read from a single sample in a study of regulatory dendritic cells for organ transplantation. Here immunoSEQ multiplex PCR was the method, and the copy in TCRdb shows in-frame clones only, minus some. The data contain fewer than 40,000 clones, less than 90% of them singletons. Sequencing input: naive CD4+ T cells from blood. Receptor source: a human donor in good health. Each CDR3 is given with its conserved first and last residue. Each record gives: clone size, V gene, D gene, J gene, CDR3 protein, CDR3 DNA. D genes are given only for firm matches. Clone size is shown for a subset of rows, as once, few, many or a class of expanded clone.

few	TRBV27	TRBD1	TRBJ1-2	CASYAVNSGQANYGYTF	TGTGCCAGCTACGCTGTAAACTCGGGACAGGCTAACTATGGCTACACCTTC
once	TRBV18	.	TRBJ1-5	CASSPMGENQPQHF	TGTGCCAGCTCACCAATGGGGGAAAATCAGCCCCAGCATTTT
.	TRBV27	.	TRBJ2-7	CASSFRDRITYEQYF	TGTGCCAGCAGTTTTCGTGACAGGATCACCTACGAGCAGTACTTC
.	TRBV6-5	TRBD1	TRBJ1-2	CASSYSRQGTGYGYTF	TGTGCCAGCAGTTACTCGCGACAGGGAACTGGATATGGCTACACCTTC
.	TRBV30	.	TRBJ2-6	CAWSFGSGANVLTF	TGTGCCTGGAGCTTTGGCTCTGGGGCCAACGTCCTGACTTTC
.	TRBV5-4	TRBD2	TRBJ2-3	CASSTESGRESTDTQYF	TGTGCCAGCAGCACAGAATCCGGGCGGGAGAGCACAGATACGCAGTATTTT
.	TRBV12-5	TRBD1	TRBJ2-5	CASGLVRLQGAHGTQYF	TGTGCTAGTGGTTTGGTAAGGTTACAGGGGGCGCACGGGACCCAGTACTTC
.	TRBV6-5	.	TRBJ1-4	CASSQGRYEKLFF	TGTGCCAGCAGTCAGGGGAGATACGAAAAACTGTTTTTT
.	TRBV11-1	.	TRBJ2-6	CASSPRISGANVLTF	TGTGCCAGCAGCCCCCGCATATCTGGGGCCAACGTCCTGACTTTC
.	TRBV7-2	.	TRBJ1-1	CASTSQRTMNTEAFF	TGTGCCAGCACCTCACAACGGACCATGAACACTGAAGCTTTCTTT
.	TRBV30	.	TRBJ2-3	CAWKTLTDTQYF	TGTGCCTGGAAGACCCTCACAGATACGCAGTATTTT
.	TRBV9	TRBD2	TRBJ2-5	CASSIGTSGAETQYF	TGTGCCAGCAGCATCGGGACTAGCGGGGCGGAGACCCAGTACTTC
.	TRBV4-1	.	TRBJ2-3	CASSQVGRGILTDTQYF	TGCGCCAGCAGCCAAGTCGGGCGGGGAATCCTCACAGATACGCAGTATTTT
.	TRBV5-8	TRBD1	TRBJ2-5	CASSPGTGRVQETQYF	TGTGCCAGCAGCCCCGGGACAGGGCGGGTCCAAGAGACCCAGTACTTC
.	TRBV5-1	.	TRBJ1-1	CASSLEIPGRDTEAFF	TGCGCCAGCAGCTTGGAAATCCCAGGGAGGGACACTGAAGCTTTCTTT
.	TRBV9	TRBD1	TRBJ1-1	CASSESGTGSAFF	TGTGCCAGCAGCGAGTCCGGGACAGGTTCAGCTTTCTTT
few	TRBV7-2	.	TRBJ1-5	CASSPGTGNQPQHF	TGTGCCAGCAGCCCCGGGACCGGGAATCAGCCCCAGCATTTT
.	TRBV7-8	TRBD2	TRBJ2-3	CASSLTTSGGARTQYF	TGTGCCAGCAGCTTAACGACTAGCGGGGGGGCCCGTACGCAGTATTTT
.	TRBV30	.	TRBJ2-3	CAWSDGTSLRDTQYF	TGTGCCTGGAGTGACGGGACTTCCCTGAGGGATACGCAGTATTTT
.	TRBV5-1	TRBD1	TRBJ1-4	CASSSRDSSNEKLFF	TGCGCCAGCAGCTCGCGGGACAGCTCCAATGAAAAACTGTTTTTT
once	TRBV7-3	.	TRBJ2-3	CASSPQHTDTQYF	TGTGCCAGCAGCCCCCAACACACAGATACGCAGTATTTT
.	TRBV29-1	.	TRBJ1-1	CSVGFQMNTEAFF	TGCAGCGTTGGCTTCCAGATGAACACTGAAGCTTTCTTT
few	TRBV4-1	.	TRBJ1-5	CASSPWMSSNQPQHF	TGCGCCAGCAGCCCGTGGATGTCCAGCAATCAGCCCCAGCATTTT
.	TRBV7-3	.	TRBJ2-3	CASSPSRGTDTQYF	TGTGCCAGCAGCCCGTCCCGTGGCACAGATACGCAGTATTTT
.	TRBV21-1	.	TRBJ2-1	CASSKLPGVWPYNEQFF	TGTGCCAGCAGCAAACTGCCGGGAGTCTGGCCCTACAATGAGCAGTTCTTC
.	TRBV5-6	TRBD1	TRBJ1-5	CASSLALRQGWDQPQHF	TGTGCCAGCAGCTTGGCCCTGAGACAGGGATGGGATCAGCCCCAGCATTTT
.	TRBV7-2	TRBD1	TRBJ1-5	CASSLGQYSNQPQHF	TGTGCCAGCAGCTTGGGACAGTATAGCAATCAGCCCCAGCATTTT
.	TRBV15	.	TRBJ1-2	CATSRHQQGPLSYGYTF	TGTGCCACCAGCAGACACCAACAGGGCCCGCTCTCCTATGGCTACACCTTC
.	TRBV7-9	.	TRBJ2-1	CASSVGHEQFF	TGTGCCAGCTCCGTCGGCCATGAGCAGTTCTTC
.	TRBV11-2	.	TRBJ2-5	CASSFSGVVGETQYF	TGTGCCAGCAGCTTCTCGGGGGTGGTAGGAGAGACCCAGTACTTC
.	TRBV20-1	.	TRBJ2-7	CSAFTGSEQYF	TGCAGTGCTTTCACAGGGTCCGAGCAGTACTTC
.	TRBV19	TRBD1	TRBJ1-4	CASSYRGLKTNEKLFF	TGTGCCAGTAGTTACAGGGGGCTGAAGACTAATGAAAAACTGTTTTTT
.	TRBV9	.	TRBJ2-1	CASRPLSVGSGGEQFF	TGTGCCAGCAGGCCCCTTTCTGTAGGGAGCGGTGGTGAGCAGTTCTTC